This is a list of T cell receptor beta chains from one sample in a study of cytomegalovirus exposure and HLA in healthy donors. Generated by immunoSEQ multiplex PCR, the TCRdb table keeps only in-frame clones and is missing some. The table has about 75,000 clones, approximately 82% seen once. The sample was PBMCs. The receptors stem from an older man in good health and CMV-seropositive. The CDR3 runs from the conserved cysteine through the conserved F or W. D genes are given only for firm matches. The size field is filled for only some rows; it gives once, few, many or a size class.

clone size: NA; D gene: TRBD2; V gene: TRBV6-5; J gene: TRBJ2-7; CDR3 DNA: TGTGCCAGCAGTTCCGGGACTAGCGGCCGAGAGCAGTACTTC; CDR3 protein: CASSSGTSGREQYF
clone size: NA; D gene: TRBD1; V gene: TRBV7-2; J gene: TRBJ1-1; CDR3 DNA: TGTGCCAGCAGCCTGACAGGGGGTACTGAAGCTTTCTTT; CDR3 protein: CASSLTGGTEAFF
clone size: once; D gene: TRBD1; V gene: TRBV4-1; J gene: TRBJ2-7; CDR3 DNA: TGCGCCAGCTCCGACAGGGAATACTACGAGCAGTACTTC; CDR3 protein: CASSDREYYEQYF
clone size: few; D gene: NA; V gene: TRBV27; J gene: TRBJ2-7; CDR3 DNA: TGTGCCAGCAGTTTAAACAGGGATACCGAGCAGTACTTC; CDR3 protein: CASSLNRDTEQYF
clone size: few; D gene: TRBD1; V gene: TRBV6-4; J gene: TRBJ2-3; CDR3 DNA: TGTGCCAGCAGCGAGCAAGGGGGCGCAGCAGATACGCAGTATTTT; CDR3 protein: CASSEQGGAADTQYF
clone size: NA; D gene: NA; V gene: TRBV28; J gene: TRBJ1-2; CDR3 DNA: TGTGCCAGCAGCTACGCCAGGGGTGGCTATGGCTACACCTTC; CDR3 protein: CASSYARGGYGYTF
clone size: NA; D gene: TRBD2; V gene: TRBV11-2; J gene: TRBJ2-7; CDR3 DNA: TGTGCCAGCAGCATCGGGACTAGCGGGTTTTACGAGCAGTACTTC; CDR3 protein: CASSIGTSGFYEQYF
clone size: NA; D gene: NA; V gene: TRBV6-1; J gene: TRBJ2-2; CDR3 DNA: TGTGCCAGTACTAGTACAGATAACACCGGGGAGCTGTTTTTT; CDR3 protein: CASTSTDNTGELFF
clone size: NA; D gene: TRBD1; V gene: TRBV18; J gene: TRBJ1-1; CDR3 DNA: TGTGCCAGCTCACCTGACAGGGTTGGGACTGAAGCTTTCTTT; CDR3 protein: CASSPDRVGTEAFF
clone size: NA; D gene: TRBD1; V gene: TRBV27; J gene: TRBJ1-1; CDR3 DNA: TGTGCCAGCAGGAACAGGGGAGGGAACACTGAAGCTTTCTTT; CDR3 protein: CASRNRGGNTEAFF
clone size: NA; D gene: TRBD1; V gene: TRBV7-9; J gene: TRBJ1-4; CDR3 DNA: TGTGCCAGCAGCCAGGACAGGGGGCAAGAAAAACTGTTTTTT; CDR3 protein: CASSQDRGQEKLFF
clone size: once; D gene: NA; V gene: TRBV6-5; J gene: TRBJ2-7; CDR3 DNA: TGTGCCAGCAGGCCAGGGGGGTCCTACGAGCAGTACTTC; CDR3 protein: CASRPGGSYEQYF
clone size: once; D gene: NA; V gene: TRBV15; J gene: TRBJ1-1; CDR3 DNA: TGTGCCACCAGCAGAGGGCCTGCGAACACTGAAGCTTTCTTT; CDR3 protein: CATSRGPANTEAFF
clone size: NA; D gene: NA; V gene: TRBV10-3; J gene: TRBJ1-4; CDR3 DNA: TGTGCCATCAGCCGGGGGGGCCTCGGGGACGAAAAACTGTTTTTT; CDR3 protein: CAISRGGLGDEKLFF
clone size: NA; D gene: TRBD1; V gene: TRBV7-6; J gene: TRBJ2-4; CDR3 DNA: TGTGCCAGCAGCTTGACAGGGTGGGACATTCAGTACTTC; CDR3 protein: CASSLTGWDIQYF
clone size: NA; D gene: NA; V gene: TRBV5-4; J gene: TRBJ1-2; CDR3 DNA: TGTGCCAGCAGCTCCTCAGGGTTTGGCTACACCTTC; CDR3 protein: CASSSSGFGYTF
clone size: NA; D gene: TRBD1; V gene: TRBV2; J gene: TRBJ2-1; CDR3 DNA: TGTGCCAGCAGTGAACAGGGGGACTCCTACAATGAGCAGTTCTTC; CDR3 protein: CASSEQGDSYNEQFF
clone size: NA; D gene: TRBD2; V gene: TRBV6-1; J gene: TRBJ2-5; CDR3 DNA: TGTGCCAGCAGTGAAGGACTAGCGGGGGGAGGTGAGACCCAGTACTTC; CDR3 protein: CASSEGLAGGGETQYF
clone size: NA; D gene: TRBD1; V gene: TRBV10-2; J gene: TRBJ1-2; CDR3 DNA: TGCGCCAGCAGTGAGTCAGGGGGCAACTATGGCTACACCTTC; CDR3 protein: CASSESGGNYGYTF
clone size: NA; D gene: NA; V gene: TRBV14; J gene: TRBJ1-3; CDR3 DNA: TGTGCCAGCAGCCGTCTCAAGACAGGAAACACCATATATTTT; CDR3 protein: CASSRLKTGNTIYF
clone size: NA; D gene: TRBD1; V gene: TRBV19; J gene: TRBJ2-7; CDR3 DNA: TGTGCCACCCGGACAGGGGGTTCCTACGAGCAGTACTTC; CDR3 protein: CATRTGGSYEQYF
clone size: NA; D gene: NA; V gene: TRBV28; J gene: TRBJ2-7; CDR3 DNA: TGTGCCAGCAGTAGTGGACAGTCTGCCTACGAGCAGTACTTC; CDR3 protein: CASSSGQSAYEQYF
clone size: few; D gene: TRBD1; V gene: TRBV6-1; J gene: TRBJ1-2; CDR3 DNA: TGTGCCAGCAGTGAATACGTGACAGGGGGCGGACGCTACACCTTC; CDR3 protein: CASSEYVTGGGRYTF
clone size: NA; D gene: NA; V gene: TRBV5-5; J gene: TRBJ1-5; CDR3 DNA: TGTGCCAGCAGCTTGGACCTAACGCCCCAGCATTTT; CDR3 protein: CASSLDLTPQHF
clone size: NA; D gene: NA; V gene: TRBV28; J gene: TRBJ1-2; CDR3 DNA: TGTGCCAGCAGTTTATTAGGAGATGGCTACACCTTC; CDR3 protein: CASSLLGDGYTF
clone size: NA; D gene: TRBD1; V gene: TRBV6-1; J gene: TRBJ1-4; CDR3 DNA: TGTGCCAGCAGTGAGGGACAGGGGCGGGAAAAACTGTTTTTT; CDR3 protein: CASSEGQGREKLFF
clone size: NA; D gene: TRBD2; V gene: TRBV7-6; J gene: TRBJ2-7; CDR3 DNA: TGTGCCAGCGGGAGGGCGGGGTACGAGCAGTACTTC; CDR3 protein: CASGRAGYEQYF
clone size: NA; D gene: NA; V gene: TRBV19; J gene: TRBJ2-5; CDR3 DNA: TGTGCCAGTAGTATGATAGGGGGAGAGACCCAGTACTTC; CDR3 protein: CASSMIGGETQYF
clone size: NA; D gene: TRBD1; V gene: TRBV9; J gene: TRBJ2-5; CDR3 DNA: TGTGCCAGCAGCGTAGGTGGGACAGGGGCAGAGACCCAGTACTTC; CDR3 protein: CASSVGGTGAETQYF
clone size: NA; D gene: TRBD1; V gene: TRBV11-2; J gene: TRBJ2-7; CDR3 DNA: TGTGCCAGCAGCCATACTTATGACAGGGATGACTACGAGCAGTACTTC; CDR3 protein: CASSHTYDRDDYEQYF
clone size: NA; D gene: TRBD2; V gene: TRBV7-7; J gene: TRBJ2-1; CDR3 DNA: TGTGCCAGCAGCGCCGGGGGGTACAATGAGCAGTTCTTC; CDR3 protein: CASSAGGYNEQFF
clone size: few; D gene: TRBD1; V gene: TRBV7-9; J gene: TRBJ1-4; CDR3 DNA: TGTGCCAGCAGCTTAGGTTCAGGAGGGGGCCGCTCTTTTGAAAAACTGTTTTTT; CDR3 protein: CASSLGSGGGRSFEKLFF
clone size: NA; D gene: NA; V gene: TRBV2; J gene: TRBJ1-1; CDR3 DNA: TGTGCCACACAGCGGGCGGGGATACGGAACACTGAAGCTTTCTTT; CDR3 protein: CATQRAGIRNTEAFF
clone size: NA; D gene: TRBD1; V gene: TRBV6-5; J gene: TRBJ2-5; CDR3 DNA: TGTGCCAGCAGTCTCGGGACAGGGGGGGAGACCCAGTACTTC; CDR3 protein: CASSLGTGGETQYF
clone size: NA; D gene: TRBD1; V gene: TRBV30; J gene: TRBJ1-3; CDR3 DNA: TGTGCCTGGAGTTACTTCGCCGGGACAGGGATTAGTGGAAACACCATATATTTT; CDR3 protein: CAWSYFAGTGISGNTIYF
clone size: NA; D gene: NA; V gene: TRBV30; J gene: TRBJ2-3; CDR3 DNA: TGTGCCTGGAGTGTACTAGGGAGACCTCTTTTT; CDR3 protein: CAWSVLGRPLF
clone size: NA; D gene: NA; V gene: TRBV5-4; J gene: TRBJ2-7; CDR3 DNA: TGTGCCAGCAGCCCTGGGCGGAAGGCCGGGAGCTCCTACGAGCAGTACTTC; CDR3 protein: CASSPGRKAGSSYEQYF
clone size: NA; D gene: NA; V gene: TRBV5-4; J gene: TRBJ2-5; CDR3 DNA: TGTGCCAGCGGTTCCTGGACTATGCAAGAGACCCAGTACTTC; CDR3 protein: CASGSWTMQETQYF
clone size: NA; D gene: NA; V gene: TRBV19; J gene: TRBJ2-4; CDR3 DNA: TGTGCCAGTAGTATAGCAGGGGTTGGAAACATTCAGTACTTC; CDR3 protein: CASSIAGVGNIQYF
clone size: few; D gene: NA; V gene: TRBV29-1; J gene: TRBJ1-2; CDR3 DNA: TGCAGCGTTGGTGAGGGAGGCTATGGCTACACCTTC; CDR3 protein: CSVGEGGYGYTF
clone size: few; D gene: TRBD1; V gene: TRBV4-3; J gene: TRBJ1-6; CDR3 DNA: TGCGCCAGCAGCCAAGATAGACAGGGAGCCAATTCACCCCTCCACTTT; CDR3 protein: CASSQDRQGANSPLHF
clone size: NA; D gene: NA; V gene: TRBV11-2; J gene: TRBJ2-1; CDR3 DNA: TGTGCCAGCAGCCTCCGCTCGGGACAATACAATGAGCAGTTCTTC; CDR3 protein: CASSLRSGQYNEQFF
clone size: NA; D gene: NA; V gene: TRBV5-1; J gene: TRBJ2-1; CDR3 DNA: TGCGCCAGCAGCAACAGGGTGGACGGCGGGAATGAGCAGTTCTTC; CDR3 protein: CASSNRVDGGNEQFF
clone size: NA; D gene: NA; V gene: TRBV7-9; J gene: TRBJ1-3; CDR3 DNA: TGTGCCAGCAGCATCACAGGGTCTGGAAACACCATATATTTT; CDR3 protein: CASSITGSGNTIYF
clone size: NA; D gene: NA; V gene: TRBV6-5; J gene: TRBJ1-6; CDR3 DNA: TGTGCCAGCAGTTTCGGTCTTAATTCACCCCTCCACTTT; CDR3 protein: CASSFGLNSPLHF
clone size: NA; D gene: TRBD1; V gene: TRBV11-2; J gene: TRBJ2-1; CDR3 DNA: TGTGCCAGCAGCTTAGACGGACAGGGGCCCTATGAGCAGTTCTTC; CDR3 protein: CASSLDGQGPYEQFF
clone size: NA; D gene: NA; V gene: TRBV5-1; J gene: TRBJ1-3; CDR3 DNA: TGCGCCAGCAGCCTGGGCCTACCTGGAAACACCATATATTTT; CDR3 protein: CASSLGLPGNTIYF
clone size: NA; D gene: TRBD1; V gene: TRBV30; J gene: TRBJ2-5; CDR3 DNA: TGTGCCTGGAGTTTGGGACAGGGCGTAGAGACCCAGTACTTC; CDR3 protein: CAWSLGQGVETQYF
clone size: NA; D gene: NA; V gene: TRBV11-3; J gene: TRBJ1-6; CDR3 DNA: TGTGCCAGCAGCTCTTCTAATTCACCCCTCCACTTT; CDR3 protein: CASSSSNSPLHF
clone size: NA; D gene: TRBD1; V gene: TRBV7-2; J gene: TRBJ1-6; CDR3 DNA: TGTGCCAGCCGAGGGGGCTTAGGGTCACCCCTCCACTTT; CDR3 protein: CASRGGLGSPLHF
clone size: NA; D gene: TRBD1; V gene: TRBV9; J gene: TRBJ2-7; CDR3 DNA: TGTGCCAGCAGCGGCGGGCAGGGGGTAAAGAACGAGCAGTACTTC; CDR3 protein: CASSGGQGVKNEQYF
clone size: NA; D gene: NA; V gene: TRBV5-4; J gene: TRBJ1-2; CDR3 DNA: TGTGCCAGCAGCTTAGGGGGAAACTATGGCTACACCTTC; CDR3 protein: CASSLGGNYGYTF
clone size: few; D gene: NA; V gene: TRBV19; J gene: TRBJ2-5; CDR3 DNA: TGTGCCAGTAGTATCCAACGTCCCAGGATGGGAGAGACCCAGTACTTC; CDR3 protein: CASSIQRPRMGETQYF
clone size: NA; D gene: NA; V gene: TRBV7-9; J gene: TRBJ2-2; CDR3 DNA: TGTGCCAGCAGCTTAGCGGGGGCGGACGGGGAGCTGTTTTTT; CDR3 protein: CASSLAGADGELFF